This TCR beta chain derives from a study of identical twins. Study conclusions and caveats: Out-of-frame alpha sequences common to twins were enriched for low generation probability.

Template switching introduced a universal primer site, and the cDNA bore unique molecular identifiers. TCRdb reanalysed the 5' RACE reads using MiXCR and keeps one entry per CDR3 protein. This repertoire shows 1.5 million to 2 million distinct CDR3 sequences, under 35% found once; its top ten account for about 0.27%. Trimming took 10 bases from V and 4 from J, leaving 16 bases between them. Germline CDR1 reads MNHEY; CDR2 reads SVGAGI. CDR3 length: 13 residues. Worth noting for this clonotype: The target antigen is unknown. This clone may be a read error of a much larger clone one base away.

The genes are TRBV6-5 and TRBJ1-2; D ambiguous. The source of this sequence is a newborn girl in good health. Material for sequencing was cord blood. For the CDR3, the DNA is TGTGCCACCCGAGGAGCGAGCCCCTATGGCTACACCTTC. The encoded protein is CATRGASPYGYTF.